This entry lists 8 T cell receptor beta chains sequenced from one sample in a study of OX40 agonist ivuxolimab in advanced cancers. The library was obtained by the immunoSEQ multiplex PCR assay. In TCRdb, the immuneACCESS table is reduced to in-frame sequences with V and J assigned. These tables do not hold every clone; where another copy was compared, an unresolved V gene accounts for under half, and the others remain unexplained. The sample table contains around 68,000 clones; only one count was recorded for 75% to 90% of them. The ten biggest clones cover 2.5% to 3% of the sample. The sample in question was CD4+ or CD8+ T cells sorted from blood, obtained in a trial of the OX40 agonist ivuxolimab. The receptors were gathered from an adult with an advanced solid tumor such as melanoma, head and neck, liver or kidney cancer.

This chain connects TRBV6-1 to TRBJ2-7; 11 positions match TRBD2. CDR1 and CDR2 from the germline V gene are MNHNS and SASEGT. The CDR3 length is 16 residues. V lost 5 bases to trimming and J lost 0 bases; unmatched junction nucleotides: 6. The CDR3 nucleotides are TGTGCCAGCAGTAAAGGGCTAGCGGGGGGCTCCTACGAGCAGTACTTC. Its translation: CASSKGLAGGSYEQYF.

This chain's CDR3 is CATSRDPRTDLRPQHF. CDR3 DNA sequence: TGTGCCACCAGCAGAGATCCCCGGACAGACCTTCGGCCCCAGCATTTT. The gene calls are TRBV15 and TRBJ1-5; tentatively, D is TRBD1 (6 bases). Trimming pared 0 bases from V and 9 bases from J, leaving 18 bases between. Germline lookup yields CDR1 LNHNV and CDR2 YYDKDF (reference sequence). The CDR3 loop spans 16 amino acids.

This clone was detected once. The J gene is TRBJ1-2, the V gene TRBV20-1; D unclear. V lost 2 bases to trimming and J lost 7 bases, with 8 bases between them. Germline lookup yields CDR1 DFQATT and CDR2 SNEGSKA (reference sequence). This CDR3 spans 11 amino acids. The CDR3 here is CSARSDSGYTF. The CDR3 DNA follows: TGCAGTGCTAGATCGGATTCTGGCTACACCTTC.

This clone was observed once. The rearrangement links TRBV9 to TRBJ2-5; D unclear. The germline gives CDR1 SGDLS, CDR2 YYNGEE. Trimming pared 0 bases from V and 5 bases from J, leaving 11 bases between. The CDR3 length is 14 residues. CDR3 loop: CASSVEALEETQYF. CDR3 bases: TGTGCCAGCAGCGTAGAGGCTTTGGAGGAGACCCAGTACTTC.

As DNA, the CDR3 is TGCGCCAGCAGCTTGAGACGAAGCTCCTACAATGAGCAGTTCTTC. Translation gives CASSLRRSSYNEQFF. The V gene is TRBV5-1, the J gene TRBJ2-1; D is unresolved. Germline V gives CDR1 SGHRS, CDR2 YFSETQ. Trimming cost V 1 base and J 0 bases, with 8 bases left between them. The CDR3 loop spans 15 amino acids.

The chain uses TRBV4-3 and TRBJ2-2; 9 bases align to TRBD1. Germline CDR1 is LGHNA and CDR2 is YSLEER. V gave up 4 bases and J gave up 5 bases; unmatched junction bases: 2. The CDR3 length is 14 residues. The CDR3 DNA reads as TGCGCCAGCAGCCGGGGACAGGGAACCGGGGAGCTGTTTTTT. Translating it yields CASSRGQGTGELFF.

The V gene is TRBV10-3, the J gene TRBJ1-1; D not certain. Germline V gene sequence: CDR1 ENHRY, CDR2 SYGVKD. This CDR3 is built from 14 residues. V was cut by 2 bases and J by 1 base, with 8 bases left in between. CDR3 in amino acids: CAISERVSNTEAFF. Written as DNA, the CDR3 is TGTGCCATCAGTGAGAGGGTTTCGAACACTGAAGCTTTCTTT.

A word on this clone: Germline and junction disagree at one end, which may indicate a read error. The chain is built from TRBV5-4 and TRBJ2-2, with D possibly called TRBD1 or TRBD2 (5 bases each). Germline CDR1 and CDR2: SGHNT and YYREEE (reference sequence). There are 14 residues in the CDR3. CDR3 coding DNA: TGCGCCAGCAGCCAAGGGTTGGGGGTCGGGGAGCTGTTTTTT. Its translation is CASSQGLGVGELFF.